Sequencing of this T cell receptor (beta chain) was carried out in a study of CD8 T cells in ankylosing spondylitis. Whole-study results and caveats: From matched ankylosing spondylitis synovial fluid, disease-linked clones were reportedly recovered at significantly enriched levels.

The sample holds many counts of this clonotype. Its antigen is undetermined. TCRdb used MiXCR to reprocess the 5' RACE reads, holding one entry per CDR3 protein. The data contain some 140,000 distinct CDR3 sequences, roughly 7.7% of them singletons. Input material: synovial fluid, either unsorted or a sorted T cell fraction (not recorded which). The sequence was obtained from a male donor with ankylosing spondylitis.

In DNA, the CDR3 is TGCAGTGCTAGAACGACAGGGCTAGGCTATGGCTACACCTTC. Protein: CSARTTGLGYGYTF. The gene calls are TRBV20-1 and TRBJ1-2; 7 positions agree with TRBD1. The CDR3 runs 14 residues. Trimming at V came to 2 bases and at J to 4 bases, leaving 7 bases not matched to a gene. Germline CDR1 DFQATT, CDR2 SNEGSKA (reference sequence).